Detailed here is one T cell receptor (beta chain). The antigen is undetermined. This entry comes from a study of T-cell memory formation after mild COVID-19. TCRdb reprocessed the 5' RACE reads via MiXCR and lists one record per CDR3 protein. The table includes 65,000 to 95,000 distinct CDR3 sequences, 9.5% to 15% detected once. Germline assignment: CDR1 SQVTM and CDR2 ANQGSEA. The germline V and J ends were trimmed by 4 bases and 9 bases, with 13 bases remaining between them. The length of the CDR3 is 11 residues. Study-wide results and limits: Certain responding clones were present in pre-infection memory, suggesting participation of cross-reactive memory. Clones which contracted sat mainly in CM and EM if CD4+, and in EMRA if CD8+.

This chain uses TRBV29-1 with TRBJ2-7; weak D call: TRBD2 (5 bases). The sample comprised PBMCs or a T cell subset sorted from them (not recorded which). The TCR sequence derives from a man between 18 and 29 years old who had mild COVID-19 (a few samples of this study predate the infection). Cell type and time point are not known. The DNA for the CDR3 is TGCAGCGTTGCGGTATCTAGCAGGCAGTACGTC. This gives the protein CSVAVSSRQYV.